These T cell receptor beta chains were read from a single sample in a study of OX40 agonist ivuxolimab in advanced cancers. Produced via immunoSEQ multiplex PCR; TCRdb's table is partial and in-frame only. Of 65,000 to 95,000 clones listed, roughly 85% are singletons. The sequenced sample was CD4+ or CD8+ T cells sorted from blood, obtained in a trial of the OX40 agonist ivuxolimab. These receptors were obtained from an adult with an advanced solid tumor such as melanoma, head and neck, liver or kidney cancer. Each CDR3 is given with its conserved first and last residue. Each record gives: J gene, D gene, V gene, clone size, CDR3 protein, CDR3 DNA. A D gene is named only where the DNA matches it firmly. Expanded clones get a size class; other rows say once, few or many, or leave the size out.

J: TRBJ2-2
D: .
V: TRBV5-1
size: once
CDR3: CASSLPEGNTGELFF
DNA: TGCGCCAGCAGCTTGCCCGAAGGTAACACCGGGGAGCTGTTTTTT

J: TRBJ2-1
D: TRBD2
V: TRBV18
size: .
CDR3: CASSPVLSGISSYNEQFF
DNA: TGTGCCAGCTCACCTGTTCTTAGCGGGATCAGCTCCTACAATGAGCAGTTCTTC

J: TRBJ1-5
D: .
V: TRBV19
size: .
CDR3: CASSITNPYSNQPQHF
DNA: TGTGCCAGTAGTATCACGAACCCTTATAGCAATCAGCCCCAGCATTTT

J: TRBJ2-5
D: TRBD2
V: TRBV5-6
size: .
CDR3: CASSFGGFRETQYF
DNA: TGTGCCAGCAGCTTCGGGGGGTTTCGGGAGACCCAGTACTTC

J: TRBJ1-1
D: TRBD1
V: TRBV12-5
size: once
CDR3: CASGSGTGVTEAFF
DNA: TGTGCTAGTGGGTCCGGGACAGGGGTGACTGAAGCTTTCTTT

J: TRBJ2-7
D: TRBD1
V: TRBV11-2
size: .
CDR3: CASSTTGQGLSYEQYF
DNA: TGTGCCAGCAGCACCACGGGACAGGGGCTCTCCTACGAGCAGTACTTC

J: TRBJ1-4
D: .
V: TRBV2
size: .
CDR3: CASSGQGMTNEKLFF
DNA: TGTGCCAGCAGTGGTCAGGGGATGACTAATGAAAAACTGTTTTTT

J: TRBJ2-1
D: .
V: TRBV5-4
size: .
CDR3: CASSLEGGDSNEQFF
DNA: TGTGCCAGCAGCTTGGAAGGGGGTGATTCTAATGAGCAGTTCTTC

J: TRBJ1-2
D: TRBD1
V: TRBV13
size: .
CDR3: CASSLGGTGRYTF
DNA: TGTGCCAGCAGCTTAGGAGGGACAGGGCGGTACACCTTC

J: TRBJ1-1
D: .
V: TRBV7-3
size: once
CDR3: CAVRDGTEAFF
DNA: TGTGCGGTCCGGGACGGCACTGAAGCTTTCTTT

J: TRBJ2-4
D: TRBD2
V: TRBV28
size: .
CDR3: CASMGEGNIQYF
DNA: TGTGCCTCCATGGGGGAGGGAAACATTCAGTACTTC

J: TRBJ1-2
D: .
V: TRBV11-1
size: .
CDR3: CASSSRTAYGYTF
DNA: TGTGCCAGCAGCTCCCGGACAGCCTATGGCTACACCTTC

J: TRBJ2-1
D: TRBD2
V: TRBV7-8
size: .
CDR3: CASRQTPGLAGRRSYNEQFF
DNA: TGTGCCAGCAGACAGACCCCGGGACTAGCGGGTCGGCGCTCCTACAATGAGCAGTTCTTC

J: TRBJ1-3
D: .
V: TRBV18
size: .
CDR3: CASSPRGTGNTIYF
DNA: TGTGCCAGCTCACCACGCGGGACTGGAAACACCATATATTTT

J: TRBJ2-1
D: TRBD2
V: TRBV5-6
size: .
CDR3: CASSSGLAVYNEQFF
DNA: TGTGCCAGCAGTTCCGGACTAGCGGTTTACAATGAGCAGTTCTTC

J: TRBJ2-1
D: .
V: TRBV10-3
size: few
CDR3: CAIWRGDNEQFF
DNA: TGTGCCATTTGGCGAGGGGACAATGAGCAGTTCTTC

J: TRBJ2-1
D: TRBD1
V: TRBV10-1
size: .
CDR3: CASSVGQGSYNEQFF
DNA: TGCGCCAGCAGTGTGGGACAGGGCTCCTACAATGAGCAGTTCTTC

J: TRBJ1-1
D: TRBD1
V: TRBV29-1
size: .
CDR3: CSVEDYRGGPEAFF
DNA: TGCAGCGTTGAAGATTACAGGGGTGGGCCTGAAGCTTTCTTT

J: TRBJ2-1
D: .
V: TRBV5-1
size: once
CDR3: CASSLSSSGDEQFF
DNA: TGCGCCAGCAGCTTGTCGTCTTCAGGGGATGAGCAGTTCTTC

J: TRBJ1-2
D: .
V: TRBV18
size: few
CDR3: CASSPSGAGGYGYTF
DNA: TGTGCCAGCTCACCATCGGGGGCGGGTGGCTATGGCTACACCTTC

J: TRBJ1-6
D: .
V: TRBV12-5
size: once
CDR3: CASGSMGVSPLHF
DNA: TGTGCTAGTGGTTCGATGGGGGTCTCACCCCTCCACTTT

J: TRBJ2-7
D: TRBD1
V: TRBV9
size: .
CDR3: CASSIRDRVKDHEQYF
DNA: TGTGCCAGCAGCATCCGGGACAGGGTAAAGGATCACGAGCAGTACTTC

J: TRBJ1-1
D: .
V: TRBV9
size: .
CDR3: CASSELVYGDTEAFF
DNA: TGTGCCAGCAGTGAGCTAGTGTACGGTGACACTGAAGCTTTCTTT

J: TRBJ2-7
D: .
V: TRBV1
size: .
CDR3: CTSSHLGGVFYEQYF
DNA: TGCACCAGCAGCCACTTGGGGGGGGTTTTTTACGAGCAGTACTTC

J: TRBJ2-5
D: TRBD2
V: TRBV11-2
size: .
CDR3: CASSLEGSLLAGVPGETQYF
DNA: TGTGCCAGCAGCTTAGAGGGCTCGCTCCTAGCGGGAGTCCCGGGAGAGACCCAGTACTTC

J: TRBJ1-1
D: .
V: TRBV7-2
size: .
CDR3: CASNLAGQGVGTEAFF
DNA: TGTGCCAGCAACTTAGCGGGGCAGGGAGTCGGTACTGAAGCTTTCTTT

J: TRBJ1-2
D: .
V: TRBV6-6
size: .
CDR3: CASSYSGLNHGYTF
DNA: TGTGCCAGCAGTTACTCCGGACTTAACCATGGCTACACCTTC

J: TRBJ1-1
D: .
V: TRBV11-2
size: .
CDR3: CASSLVGRGPTEAFF
DNA: TGTGCCAGCAGCTTAGTCGGCAGGGGTCCCACTGAAGCTTTCTTT

J: TRBJ2-7
D: TRBD1
V: TRBV10-3
size: .
CDR3: CAISTQGDGQYF
DNA: TGTGCCATCAGTACCCAGGGGGATGGGCAGTACTTC

J: TRBJ2-6
D: TRBD1
V: TRBV5-1
size: .
CDR3: CASSTTGAEGANVLTF
DNA: TGCGCCAGCAGCACGACAGGGGCGGAGGGGGCCAACGTCCTGACTTTC

J: TRBJ1-4
D: .
V: TRBV6-5
size: .
CDR3: CASSAVGASEKLFF
DNA: TGTGCCAGCAGTGCCGTAGGGGCCAGTGAAAAACTGTTTTTT